One T cell receptor (beta chain) is described in this entry. Its antigen remains unidentified. This sample is drawn from a study of cytomegalovirus exposure and HLA in healthy donors. The primer mix had 60 Vbeta and 13 Jbeta primers. Method: immunoSEQ multiplex PCR; TCRdb's copy keeps in-frame clones and lacks some. The sample lists 160,000 or so clones, roughly 65% occurring once. The CDR3 spans 15 residues. V gave up 5 bases and J gave up 2 bases, with 10 bases separating them. The V gene's germline CDR1 is MNHEY and CDR2 SMNVEV (reference sequence). Study results and limitations: Roughly uniform sequencing depth across donors was assumed, possibly incorrectly.

V is TRBV27 and J is TRBJ2-6; D is unclear. The sample consisted of PBMCs. The clonotype originates from a man aged 18-30 years in good health and CMV-seropositive. The chain's CDR3 is CASSPQQAGANVLTF. In nucleotides, the CDR3 is TGTGCCAGCAGTCCACAGCAAGCTGGGGCCAACGTCCTGACTTTC.